A single sample gave rise to the 2 T cell receptor beta chains below, sequenced in a study of memory CD4+ T cells and cytomegalovirus serostatus. The sort gate was single viable CD3+CD4+CD8-CD45RO+ cells for memory CD4+ T cells. Profiling relied on immunoSEQ multiplex PCR, and the TCRdb table lists in-frame clones only, not all of them. The sample has over 65,000 clones, 75% to 90% seen once. Sequenced sample: memory CD4+ T cells from blood. All receptors come from an adult in good health and CMV-seronegative.

This sequence joins TRBV18 and TRBJ1-2, with D unresolved. The CDR3 runs 14 residues. V lost 3 bases and J 3 bases, leaving 11 bases between the germline ends. CDR1 and CDR2 (germline): KGHSH, LQKENI. DNA of the CDR3: TGTGCCAGCTCACCCGCGCGTGGGCACTATGGCTACACCTTC. Its translation is CASSPARGHYGYTF.

V and J are TRBV7-2 and TRBJ1-4, with D possibly being TRBD1 (5 bases). The CDR3 totals 17 residues. Trimming stripped 0 bases from V and 0 bases from J, with 11 bases between. Germline V CDR1 and CDR2: SGHTA, FQGNSA. CDR3 DNA sequence: TGTGCCAGCAGCTTAGCAAGCGAGACAGCAACTAATGAAAAACTGTTTTTT. The encoded protein is CASSLASETATNEKLFF.